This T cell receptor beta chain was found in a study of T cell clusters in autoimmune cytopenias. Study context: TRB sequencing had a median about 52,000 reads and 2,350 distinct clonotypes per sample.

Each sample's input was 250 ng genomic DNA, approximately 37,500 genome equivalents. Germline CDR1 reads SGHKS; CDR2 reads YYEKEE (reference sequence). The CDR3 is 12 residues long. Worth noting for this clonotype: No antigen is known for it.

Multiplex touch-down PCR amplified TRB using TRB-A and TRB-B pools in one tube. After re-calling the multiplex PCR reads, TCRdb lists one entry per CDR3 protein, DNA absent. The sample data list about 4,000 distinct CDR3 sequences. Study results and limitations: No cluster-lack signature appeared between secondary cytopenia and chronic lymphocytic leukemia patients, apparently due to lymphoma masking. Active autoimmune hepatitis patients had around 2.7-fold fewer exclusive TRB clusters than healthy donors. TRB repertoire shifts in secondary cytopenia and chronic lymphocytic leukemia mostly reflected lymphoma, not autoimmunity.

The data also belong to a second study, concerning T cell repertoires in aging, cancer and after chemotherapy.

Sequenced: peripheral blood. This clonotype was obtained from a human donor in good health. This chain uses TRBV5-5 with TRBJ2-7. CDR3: CASSLSGYEQYF.